The rows below give T cell receptor beta chains drawn from one sample of a study of T cell repertoires in aging, cancer and after chemotherapy. TCRdb fed the multiplex PCR reads into MiXCR, producing one record per CDR3 protein. The sample has thousands of distinct CDR3 sequences, around 22% seen once. Sequenced sample: blood. All receptors derive from a human donor in good health. CDR3s include the opening cysteine and the closing phenylalanine or tryptophan. Each record gives: V gene, J gene, D gene, clone size, CDR3 DNA, CDR3 protein. The D gene is left open where the match is weak. Clone size is stated in some rows and not others, as once, few, many or a class when expanded.

>TRBV7-6|TRBJ2-5|-|few
TGTGCCAGCAGCTCCCCAGGAGGGGCCGGGAAGTACTTC
CASSSPGGAGKYF
>TRBV10-3|TRBJ1-2|-|few
TGTGCCACCCTGGGGGGGGAGGCTAATTATGGCTACACCTTC
CATLGGEANYGYTF
>TRBV7-2|TRBJ1-4|-|-
TGTGCCAGCAGTTTGGTGGGCATAGGTAATGAAAAACTGTTTTTT
CASSLVGIGNEKLFF
>TRBV6-5|TRBJ2-5|TRBD1|medium-sized
TGTGCCAGCAGTTCAACCGGGACAGGGTTAGAGACCCAGTACTTC
CASSSTGTGLETQYF
>TRBV27|TRBJ1-2|TRBD1|-
TGTGCCAGCAGTTTATTCTGGACAGGGGTACCTGCTAACTATGGCTACACCTTC
CASSLFWTGVPANYGYTF
>TRBV5-4|TRBJ1-2|TRBD1|-
TGTGCCAGCAGCTTGGGACAGGGCCAAGGGGGCTACACCTTC
CASSLGQGQGGYTF
>TRBV6-5|TRBJ1-5|TRBD1|medium-sized
TGTGCCAGCAGTTACTTAGAGGGGGCGAGCAATCAGCCCCAGCATTTT
CASSYLEGASNQPQHF
>TRBV20-1|TRBJ2-1|-|-
TGCAGTGCTGGGGGACTCCGGTACAATGAGCAGTTCTTC
CSAGGLRYNEQFF
>TRBV6-6|TRBJ2-1|TRBD2|-
TGTGCCAGCAGCAAGACTAGCGGAGGCTTCTTAGGCAATGAGCAGTTCTTC
CASSKTSGGFLGNEQFF
>TRBV11-3|TRBJ2-1|TRBD1|-
TGTGCCAGCAGCTGGGACAGCCTCGTCTACAATGAGCAGTTCTTC
CASSWDSLVYNEQFF
>TRBV12-3/TRBV12-4|TRBJ1-2|TRBD1|few
TGTGCCAGCAGTTTAACAGGGGGGGGCTATGGCTACACCTTC
CASSLTGGGYGYTF
>TRBV28|TRBJ1-2|-|-
TGTGCCAGTACGAGCACAGGTTCACACTATGGCTACACCTTC
CASTSTGSHYGYTF
>TRBV6-1|TRBJ1-2|-|medium-sized
TGTGCCAGCAGTGAAGACGGACGTTCTGGTGGCTACACCTTC
CASSEDGRSGGYTF
>TRBV19|TRBJ1-2|TRBD1|medium-sized
TGTGCCAGTAGTCGCGACAGGGTCTATGGCTACACCTTC
CASSRDRVYGYTF
>TRBV27|TRBJ2-2|-|-
TGTGCCTGCAGTTTATACACCGGGGAGCTGTTTTTT
CACSLYTGELFF
>TRBV6-2/TRBV6-3|TRBJ2-7|TRBD2|-
TGTGCCAGCAGTTTATCCACTAGCGGGAGGGCCCACGAGCAGTACTTC
CASSLSTSGRAHEQYF
>TRBV5-1|TRBJ1-4|-|once
TGCGCCAGCAGCTTGGGACCCGGCGGGAATAATGAAAAACTGTTTTTT
CASSLGPGGNNEKLFF
>TRBV7-2|TRBJ2-5|-|-
TGTGCCAGCAGCTCATCTCGGTCGTCTACCCAAGAGACCCAGTACTTC
CASSSSRSSTQETQYF
>TRBV7-2|TRBJ2-3|-|few
TGTGCCAGCAGCGAAAACAGGGACGATCGAGATACGCAGTATTTT
CASSENRDDRDTQYF
>TRBV4-2|TRBJ2-7|TRBD2|few
TGTGCCAGCAGCCAAGGGACTAGCGGTTCAACCTACGAGCAGTACTTC
CASSQGTSGSTYEQYF
>TRBV20-1|TRBJ1-1|-|-
TGCAGTGCTAAAGAAGGGGGGGGGGGCGGTACTGAAGCTTACTTT
CSAKEGGGGGTEAYF
>TRBV28|TRBJ2-3|TRBD1|few
TGTGCCAGCAGTCCCTGGGACAGGGCTAGCACAGATACGCAGTATTTT
CASSPWDRASTDTQYF
>TRBV6-2/TRBV6-3|TRBJ2-3|TRBD2|few
TGTGCCAGCAGTGACGGACTAGCGACAGATACGCAGTATTTT
CASSDGLATDTQYF
>TRBV28|TRBJ1-1|-|-
TGTGCCAGCAGTTTCTCCGGAGGGGGGGGCACTGAAGCTTTCTTT
CASSFSGGGGTEAFF
>TRBV20-1|TRBJ2-7|TRBD2|medium-sized
TGCAGTGCTAGAGATGGGGCTAGCGGGAGGGTTTCGTACGAGCAGTACTTC
CSARDGASGRVSYEQYF
>TRBV19|TRBJ2-1|TRBD2|medium-sized
TGTGCCAGTAGCGGACTAGCGGGAGTTGATGAGCAGTTCTTC
CASSGLAGVDEQFF
>TRBV20-1|TRBJ1-1|-|medium-sized
TGCAGTGCGCTGAAGAGCGACACTGAAGCTTTCTTT
CSALKSDTEAFF
>TRBV7-2|TRBJ2-1|TRBD2|few
TGTGCCAGCAGCTTAATTTGGACTAGCGGGAGGGTCTACAATGAGCAGTTCTTC
CASSLIWTSGRVYNEQFF
>TRBV14|TRBJ2-7|-|few
TGTGCCAGCTCCCTCAAGCGGAACTCCTACGAGCAGTACTTC
CASSLKRNSYEQYF
>TRBV10-3|TRBJ2-7|TRBD1|medium-sized
TGTGCCATCAGGGGACAGGGTCTCGACGAGCAGTACTTC
CAIRGQGLDEQYF
>TRBV28|TRBJ1-5|TRBD1|few
TGTGCCAGCAGCCCCTTCCAGGGCAGGGGGGCCAATCAGCCCCAGCATTTT
CASSPFQGRGANQPQHF
>TRBV20-1|TRBJ2-6|TRBD1|medium-sized
TGCAGTGCGGAAGACAGGGGGAACTCTGGGGCCAACGTCCTGACTTTC
CSAEDRGNSGANVLTF
>TRBV5-6|TRBJ2-1|TRBD2|-
TGTGCCAGCAGCTTGGCTAGCGGGAGTTTTCATGAGCAGTTCTTC
CASSLASGSFHEQFF
>TRBV27|TRBJ2-2|TRBD2|medium-sized
TGTGCCAGCAGTCCCCGGACTAGCGGGAGGACGAACACCGGGGAGCTGTTTTTT
CASSPRTSGRTNTGELFF
>TRBV5-4|TRBJ2-3|TRBD2|-
TGTGCCAGCAGCTTGGGGGCCGGTGCTAGCGGGAGTCGAGATACGCAGTATTTT
CASSLGAGASGSRDTQYF
>TRBV7-9|TRBJ2-7|-|few
TGTGCCAGCACCCCCCTGGGGGGATCCTACGAGCAGTACTTC
CASTPLGGSYEQYF
>TRBV15|TRBJ1-5|TRBD1|medium-sized
TGTGCCACCAGCAGATCGGGACAGGGTAGGGCCCAGCATTTT
CATSRSGQGRAQHF
>TRBV7-2|TRBJ2-1|TRBD2|-
TGTGCCAGCAGCTTAGGTGGGCTAGCGGCATACAATGAGCAGTTCTTC
CASSLGGLAAYNEQFF
>TRBV5-1|TRBJ2-1|-|-
TGCGCCAGCAGCTTGGGACTAGTGGTCGTCAATGAGCAGTTCTTC
CASSLGLVVVNEQFF
>TRBV20-1|TRBJ2-7|-|medium-sized
TGCAGTGCTAGAATTACCGAGACCTACGAGCAGTACTTC
CSARITETYEQYF
>TRBV2|TRBJ1-5|-|-
TGTGCCAGCAGTGAAGGGGGAGGGGGGTATCAGCCCCAGCATTTT
CASSEGGGGYQPQHF
>TRBV15|TRBJ2-3|-|-
TGTGCCACCAGCAGAGGGGGCGATGGCTGGTGGGATACGCAGTATTTT
CATSRGGDGWWDTQYF
>TRBV20-1|TRBJ2-7|TRBD2|-
TGCAGTGCGAACATCCCCGGCGGGAGTCCGTACGAGCAGTACTTC
CSANIPGGSPYEQYF
>TRBV7-6|TRBJ1-1|TRBD1|-
TGTGCCAGCAGCTTAGGTCCCGGGACAGGGGAATTTCGAGCTTTCTTT
CASSLGPGTGEFRAFF
>TRBV18|TRBJ1-2|TRBD1|medium-sized
TGTGCCAGCTCACCGGACAGGGACTATGGCTACACCTTC
CASSPDRDYGYTF
>TRBV15|TRBJ1-6|TRBD1|-
TGTGCCACCAGCGGGGACAGGGAAAATTCACCCCTCCACTTT
CATSGDRENSPLHF
>TRBV5-6|TRBJ2-3|TRBD2|-
TGTGCCAGCAGCGTCAGCGGGAGCCCGGCAGATACGCAGTATTTT
CASSVSGSPADTQYF
>TRBV7-2|TRBJ2-5|-|few
TGTGCCAGCAGCTTGTCTATAGGATCCCAAGAGACCCAGTACTTC
CASSLSIGSQETQYF
>TRBV7-9|TRBJ1-1|TRBD1|few
TGTGCCAGCAGCTTATCGGGACAGGGGAACACTGAAGCTTTCTTT
CASSLSGQGNTEAFF
>TRBV18|TRBJ2-5|TRBD2|-
TGTGCCAGCTCACCCCTTTCCGGGACTAGCGGGAGGGCCGTTGGAGAGACCCAGTACTTC
CASSPLSGTSGRAVGETQYF
>TRBV6-2/TRBV6-3|TRBJ2-3|-|few
TGTGCCAGCAGTTACTGGGCGGCCGGAGATACGCAGTATTTT
CASSYWAAGDTQYF
>TRBV29-1|TRBJ1-2|-|medium-sized
TGCAGCGTTGCTCGCGTGTCCAGGGACCCATTTAACTATGGCTACACCTTC
CSVARVSRDPFNYGYTF
>TRBV18|TRBJ2-5|TRBD2|few
TGTGCCAGCTCACTCGGCGGGGGGGGCCAAGAGACCCAGTACTTC
CASSLGGGGQETQYF
>TRBV19|TRBJ2-1|-|-
TGTGCCAGTCTACAGTACGATGAGCAGTTCTTC
CASLQYDEQFF
>TRBV28|TRBJ2-1|-|few
TGTGCCAGCAGTTTACGGGGGTCCTACAATGAGCAGTTCTTC
CASSLRGSYNEQFF
>TRBV20-1|TRBJ2-7|TRBD2|medium-sized
TGCAGTGCCCAAGGGACTAGCGGGATCAGCTCCTACGAGCAGTACTTC
CSAQGTSGISSYEQYF